The rows below give T cell receptor beta chains drawn from one sample of a study of regulatory T cells in long-lasting Graves disease. MiXCR was run by TCRdb on the multiplex PCR reads, yielding one entry per CDR3 protein. The sample has roughly 440,000 distinct CDR3 sequences, 16% seen once; the top ten hold approximately 22%. The sample was also linked to a second study, of T cells in Graves' hyperthyroidism and ophthalmopathy.

Sequences were derived from peripheral blood mononuclear cells (PBMCs), sampled at new diagnosis, from a patient treated with antithyroid drugs. All receptors derive from a woman between 18 and 29 years old with Graves disease. Both conserved end residues are part of each CDR3. D genes are given only for firm matches. Where a row states a size, it is once, few, many or the class of an expanded clone; other rows omit it.

size,J,V,D,DNA,CDR3
many,TRBJ2-5,TRBV2,-,TGTGCCAGCAGCTGGACCCAGGGGTTAGAGACCCAGTACTTC,CASSWTQGLETQYF
-,TRBJ1-5,TRBV6-5,-,TGTGCCAGCAGTTACTCGGCGGGGCTGGGGAATCAGCCCCAGCATTTT,CASSYSAGLGNQPQHF
few,TRBJ2-7,TRBV6-1,TRBD1,TGTGCCAGCAGCTCACCCCGACAGGGGGAAGGAAACGAGCAGTACTTC,CASSSPRQGEGNEQYF
many,TRBJ2-7,TRBV4-2,-,TGTGCCAGCAGCCAAGGTTTCACCTACGAGCAGTACTTC,CASSQGFTYEQYF
few,TRBJ2-5,TRBV27,-,TGTGCCAGCAGATCCTCCGGGCTAGACGGAGAGACCCAGTACTTC,CASRSSGLDGETQYF
-,TRBJ2-1,TRBV7-9,TRBD1,TGTGCCAGCAGCCGTCGACAGGGGTCCTACAATGAGCAGTTCTTC,CASSRRQGSYNEQFF
many,TRBJ2-7,TRBV20-1,-,TGCAGTGCTAGCGACGAAACCTACGAGCAGTACTTC,CSASDETYEQYF
-,TRBJ2-4,TRBV3-1,TRBD2,TGTGCCAGCAGCCGATCTACTAGCGTTCGAGCCAAAAACATTCAGTACTTC,CASSRSTSVRAKNIQYF
many,TRBJ2-1,TRBV7-8,-,TGTGCCAGCAGCATAGGGGGGGACTACTCTTACAATGAGCAGTTCTTC,CASSIGGDYSYNEQFF
many,TRBJ2-3,TRBV12-3/TRBV12-4,TRBD2,TGTGCCAGCAGTTTCCTAAGACTAGCGGGAGGTGGCACAGATACGCAGTATTTT,CASSFLRLAGGGTDTQYF
many,TRBJ2-1,TRBV28,TRBD1,TGTGCCAGCAGAGCATTCGGACAGGGAACCTACAATGAGCAGTTCTTC,CASRAFGQGTYNEQFF
few,TRBJ1-3,TRBV2,TRBD1,TGTGCCACCAGACAGGGAAGCTCTGGAAACACCATATATTTT,CATRQGSSGNTIYF
many,TRBJ2-7,TRBV6-1,TRBD2,TGTGCCAGCAGTGCGACTAGCGGGAGATCGTACGAGCAGTACTTC,CASSATSGRSYEQYF
many,TRBJ2-1,TRBV12-3/TRBV12-4,-,TGTGCCAGCACTATGACAGGATTCTACAATGAGCAGTTCTTC,CASTMTGFYNEQFF
-,TRBJ2-3,TRBV28,TRBD2,TGTGCCAGCAGTTCCCCTAGCGGGGGCACAGATACGCAGTATTTT,CASSSPSGGTDTQYF
-,TRBJ2-7,TRBV6-1,TRBD2,TGTGCCAGCAGTGAGGGGCTTAGCGGGAGTCCCACCTACGAGCAGTACTTC,CASSEGLSGSPTYEQYF
few,TRBJ2-1,TRBV27,-,TGTGCCAGCAGTAGAATAACTAGTTCCGCTGGCACTGAGCAGTTCTTC,CASSRITSSAGTEQFF
few,TRBJ1-1,TRBV19,-,TGTGCCAGTAGTATGGCGGCAGTGAACACTGAAGCTTTCTTT,CASSMAAVNTEAFF
-,TRBJ2-3,TRBV7-9,-,TGTGCCAGCAGCTTATTCGGGGCGAATACGCAGTATTTT,CASSLFGANTQYF
many,TRBJ2-3,TRBV24-1,TRBD2,TGTGCCACCAGTGATAAAAAAGCGGGAGTGAGAGATACGCAGTATTTT,CATSDKKAGVRDTQYF
many,TRBJ2-3,TRBV29-1,TRBD2,TGCAGCGTTCTGGGAGATTCGGGCGGCGGGGGAGATACGCAGTATTTT,CSVLGDSGGGGDTQYF
many,TRBJ2-1,TRBV10-1,-,TGCGCCAGCAGTGCTTATACCGGGACCAACAAAGGGAGCTCCTACAATGAGCAGTTCTTC,CASSAYTGTNKGSSYNEQFF
many,TRBJ2-3,TRBV5-1,TRBD1,TGCGCCAGCAGAAGGGACAGTTCCCCCGGCACAGATACGCAGTATTTT,CASRRDSSPGTDTQYF
-,TRBJ1-5,TRBV6-1,TRBD1,TGTGCCAGCACAGGGGGGCATGGCAATCAGCCCCAGCATTTT,CASTGGHGNQPQHF
many,TRBJ1-5,TRBV3-1,-,TGTGCCAGCAGCCAAGGACAGACTCAGCCCCAGCATTTT,CASSQGQTQPQHF
-,TRBJ2-2,TRBV3-1,-,TGTGCCAGCAGCCAAGGCAGGGGAAACACCGGGGAGCTGTTTTTT,CASSQGRGNTGELFF
-,TRBJ2-2,TRBV18,-,TGTGCCAGCTCACCCCTAGACCAAGTCCGCTCCGCGGAGCTGTTTTTT,CASSPLDQVRSAELFF
few,TRBJ2-3,TRBV24-1,-,TGTGCCACCAGTGATATTGTTTTAGGAGAAGCAGATACGCAGTATTTT,CATSDIVLGEADTQYF
many,TRBJ2-7,TRBV7-2,-,TGTGCCAGCAGCTTAAGCCAGGGTACCGAGCAGTACTTC,CASSLSQGTEQYF
many,TRBJ1-3,TRBV2,-,TGTGCCAGCAGTGCCGGGCAGACACGAAACACCATATATTTT,CASSAGQTRNTIYF
-,TRBJ1-1,TRBV29-1,-,TGCAGCGTTGGTGCGGGGGCCACTGAAGCTTTCTTT,CSVGAGATEAFF
few,TRBJ2-7,TRBV7-9,-,TGTGCCAGCAGCCCCCGGACGGACTCCTACGAGCAGTACTTC,CASSPRTDSYEQYF
-,TRBJ2-3,TRBV5-1,-,TGCGCCAGCAGCTTGGTGCGCACGTCAGATACGCAGTATTTT,CASSLVRTSDTQYF
few,TRBJ1-2,TRBV28,-,TGTGCCAGCAGTACAACAGGGTCTCGAGGCTACACCTTC,CASSTTGSRGYTF
many,TRBJ2-5,TRBV24-1,TRBD1,TGTGCCACCAGTGATTCCTCCGGGACAGGGTCGGAGACCCAGTACTTC,CATSDSSGTGSETQYF
-,TRBJ2-7,TRBV29-1,TRBD2,TGCAGCGGGGGTGGGACTAGCGGGAGTAAGGAGTACTTC,CSGGGTSGSKEYF
few,TRBJ2-3,TRBV18,TRBD2,TGTGCCAGCTCCTTCACCCGGACTAGCGGGAGAGTGGATACAGATACGCAGTATTTT,CASSFTRTSGRVDTDTQYF
many,TRBJ2-3,TRBV7-2,-,TGTGCCAGCAGCTCCCCCTTTCTCGCAGATACGCAGTATTTT,CASSSPFLADTQYF
many,TRBJ2-4,TRBV20-1,TRBD1,TGCAGTGCCAGGGGGCTAGCCAAAAACATTCAGTACTTC,CSARGLAKNIQYF
few,TRBJ2-5,TRBV9,TRBD2,TGTGCCAGCGGCGTAGACCCTCCAGCGGGACTCAAGGAGACCCAGTACTTC,CASGVDPPAGLKETQYF
many,TRBJ2-5,TRBV20-1,TRBD2,TGCAGTGCTAGACTGCCGACTAGCGGCAGAGCGGAGACCCAGTACTTC,CSARLPTSGRAETQYF
many,TRBJ1-2,TRBV20-1,TRBD1,TGCAGTGCGAGGGACAGACTAAACTATGGCTACACCTTC,CSARDRLNYGYTF
-,TRBJ2-7,TRBV20-1,TRBD2,TGCAGTGCTAGTCCGCTAGCGGGAGACTTCTACGAGCAGTACTTC,CSASPLAGDFYEQYF
-,TRBJ1-1,TRBV10-3,-,TGTGCCATCAGTGAGTCGTTGGGGAACACTGAAGCTTTCTTT,CAISESLGNTEAFF
many,TRBJ2-5,TRBV20-1,-,TGCAGTGCCACGGACGGGGACCAGTACTTC,CSATDGDQYF
many,TRBJ2-3,TRBV11-2,-,TGTGCCAGCAGTTTACAGGGAGGAGACACAGATACGCAGTATTTT,CASSLQGGDTDTQYF
-,TRBJ2-1,TRBV28,TRBD2,TGTGCCAGCAGTCCGCGACTAAGCGGGAGCGCCTATCAGTTCTTC,CASSPRLSGSAYQFF
-,TRBJ2-7,TRBV10-3,TRBD2,TGTGCCATCAGTGAGTCGACGACTAGCGGGAGTGACGAGCAGTACTTC,CAISESTTSGSDEQYF
few,TRBJ2-2,TRBV13,-,TGTGCCAGCAGCCATCTGGAACAGACCAACACCGGGGAGCTGTTTTTT,CASSHLEQTNTGELFF
many,TRBJ2-1,TRBV12-3/TRBV12-4,-,TGTGCCAGCAGTTTAAGGTGGATGGGGCCCCTAGGATCTAGTGAGCAGTTCTTC,CASSLRWMGPLGSSEQFF
many,TRBJ2-7,TRBV2,TRBD1,TGTGCCAGCCTCCTTGACAGGGCCACCTACGAGCAGTACTTC,CASLLDRATYEQYF
few,TRBJ2-1,TRBV19,-,TGTGCCAGTAGTAGCCCACTTAGGAGTCCCCACAATGAGCAGTTCTTC,CASSSPLRSPHNEQFF
-,TRBJ1-3,TRBV11-3,-,TGTGCCAGCAGCCCACCCCGGAAGCCTGGAAACACCATATATTTT,CASSPPRKPGNTIYF
-,TRBJ1-4,TRBV2,TRBD1,TGTGCCAGCAGTGCGGACAGGGGTGAAAAACTGTTTTTT,CASSADRGEKLFF
-,TRBJ2-3,TRBV28,-,TGTGCCAGCAGTTTAGATCCTGACAGAAGCACAGATACGCAGTATTTT,CASSLDPDRSTDTQYF